The 7 T cell receptor beta chains given below trace back to one sample, sequenced in a study of blood T cell repertoires in COVID-19. TCRdb's table, derived via immunoSEQ multiplex PCR, lists solely in-frame clones and lacks some. Seen here are 130,000 to 150,000 clones, around four fifths observed once, and the top ten hold about 3%. Sequenced material: peripheral blood. The receptor source for this set is a woman in her forties with active or convalescent COVID-19.

This chain uses TRBV28 with TRBJ1-5; 7 positions agree with TRBD1. The CDR3 covers 15 residues. J was trimmed by 4 bases and V by 8 bases; bases with no gene match: 11. The germline gives CDR1 MDHEN, CDR2 SYDVKM. The CDR3 here is CASYPEQGRNQPQHF. The CDR3 DNA sequence: TGTGCCAGCTACCCCGAACAGGGGAGGAATCAGCCCCAGCATTTT.

The chain joins TRBV28 to TRBJ2-7, with 7 positions matching TRBD1. CDR3 size: 15 residues. J gave up 2 bases and V 5 bases, and 9 bases lay outside the gene matches. Per the germline V gene, CDR1 is MDHEN and CDR2 is SYDVKM. CDR3 amino acids: CASSPTGSTPYEQYF. CDR3 DNA: TGTGCCAGCAGTCCGACAGGGTCTACCCCCTACGAGCAGTACTTC.

This chain uses TRBV5-5 with TRBJ1-4, with 7 positions matching TRBD1. In germline, CDR1 is SGHKS, CDR2 YYEKEE (reference sequence). Losses at the gene ends were 3 bases for V and 4 bases for J; bases not matched to a gene: 9. CDR3 length equals 16 residues. DNA for the CDR3: TGTGCCAGCAGCTACATACCGGGACAGTATAATGAAAAACTGTTTTTT. Protein: CASSYIPGQYNEKLFF.

This chain links TRBV11-2 with TRBJ1-5; D not certain. The length of the CDR3 is 15 residues. The germline CDR1 and CDR2 sequences are SGHAT and FQNNGV. Trimming took 4 bases from V and 2 from J, leaving 12 bases between them. Written as DNA, the CDR3 is TGTGCCAGCAGCTACTCGACGGGAGGCAATCAGCCCCAGCATTTT. Protein: CASSYSTGGNQPQHF. Combining the CDR3 with reference TRBV11-2 and TRBJ1-5 gives the whole variable domain EAGVAQSPRYKIIEKRQSVAFWCNPISGHATLYWYQQILGQGPKLLIQFQNNGVVDDSQLPKDRFSAERLKGVDSTLKIQPAKLEDSAVYLCASSYSTGGNQPQHFGDGTRLSIL.

The chain recombines TRBV3-1 (or the pseudogene TRBV3-2) with TRBJ2-5, with a possible D match to TRBD2 (5 bases). Trimming left V 4 bases short and J 1 base short, with 16 bases between. This CDR3 comprises 16 residues. Germline loops: CDR1 LGHDT, CDR2 YNNKEL (reference sequence). Written as DNA, the CDR3 is TGTGCCAGCAGCCGACGCACCAGCGGACGCCAAGAGACCCAGTACTTC. This codes for CASSRRTSGRQETQYF.

As for this clone: In the same sample, other DNA sequences code for this CDR3. V gene TRBV6-5 combines with J gene TRBJ2-1, with 7 bases lining up with TRBD1. The germline CDR1 and CDR2 sequences are MNHEY and SVGAGI. The CDR3 spans 15 residues. The junction had 3 bases not matched to a gene; V was cut back by 4 bases and J by 0 bases. The CDR3 spells CASSSQGSSYNEQFF. The CDR3 DNA is TGTGCCAGCAGTTCACAGGGGAGCTCCTACAATGAGCAGTTCTTC.

This chain's CDR3 is CASSPTGTSGLAKNIQYF. The CDR3 bases are TGTGCCAGCTCACCTACCGGGACTAGCGGATTAGCCAAAAACATTCAGTACTTC. V usage is TRBV18 and J usage is TRBJ2-4, with 11 bases aligning to TRBD2. The CDR3 runs 18 residues. Germline loops: CDR1 KGHSH, CDR2 LQKENI. V lost 3 bases, J lost 0 bases, and 7 bases stayed unmatched. The full variable domain, rest sourced from reference TRBV18 and TRBJ2-4, is NAGVMQNPRHLVRRRGQEARLRCSPMKGHSHVYWYRQLPEEGLKFMVYLQKENIIDESGMPKERFSAEFPKEGPSILRIQQVVRGDSAAYFCASSPTGTSGLAKNIQYFGAGTRLSVL.